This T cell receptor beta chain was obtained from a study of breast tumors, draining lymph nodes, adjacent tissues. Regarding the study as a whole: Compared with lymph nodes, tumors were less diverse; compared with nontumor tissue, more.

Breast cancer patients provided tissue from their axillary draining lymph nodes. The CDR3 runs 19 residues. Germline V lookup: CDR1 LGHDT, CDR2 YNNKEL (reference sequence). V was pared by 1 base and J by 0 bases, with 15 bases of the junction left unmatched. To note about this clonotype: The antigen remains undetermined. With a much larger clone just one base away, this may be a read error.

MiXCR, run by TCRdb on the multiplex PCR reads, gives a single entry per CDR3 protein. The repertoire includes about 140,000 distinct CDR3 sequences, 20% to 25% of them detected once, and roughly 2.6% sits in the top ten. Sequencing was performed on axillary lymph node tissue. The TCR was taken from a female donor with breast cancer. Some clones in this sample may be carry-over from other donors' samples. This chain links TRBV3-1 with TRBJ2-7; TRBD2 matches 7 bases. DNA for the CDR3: TGTGCCAGCAGCCAAGGCGGGAGCGGACTCGAAATAGGCTCCTACGAGCAGTACTTC. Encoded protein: CASSQGGSGLEIGSYEQYF.